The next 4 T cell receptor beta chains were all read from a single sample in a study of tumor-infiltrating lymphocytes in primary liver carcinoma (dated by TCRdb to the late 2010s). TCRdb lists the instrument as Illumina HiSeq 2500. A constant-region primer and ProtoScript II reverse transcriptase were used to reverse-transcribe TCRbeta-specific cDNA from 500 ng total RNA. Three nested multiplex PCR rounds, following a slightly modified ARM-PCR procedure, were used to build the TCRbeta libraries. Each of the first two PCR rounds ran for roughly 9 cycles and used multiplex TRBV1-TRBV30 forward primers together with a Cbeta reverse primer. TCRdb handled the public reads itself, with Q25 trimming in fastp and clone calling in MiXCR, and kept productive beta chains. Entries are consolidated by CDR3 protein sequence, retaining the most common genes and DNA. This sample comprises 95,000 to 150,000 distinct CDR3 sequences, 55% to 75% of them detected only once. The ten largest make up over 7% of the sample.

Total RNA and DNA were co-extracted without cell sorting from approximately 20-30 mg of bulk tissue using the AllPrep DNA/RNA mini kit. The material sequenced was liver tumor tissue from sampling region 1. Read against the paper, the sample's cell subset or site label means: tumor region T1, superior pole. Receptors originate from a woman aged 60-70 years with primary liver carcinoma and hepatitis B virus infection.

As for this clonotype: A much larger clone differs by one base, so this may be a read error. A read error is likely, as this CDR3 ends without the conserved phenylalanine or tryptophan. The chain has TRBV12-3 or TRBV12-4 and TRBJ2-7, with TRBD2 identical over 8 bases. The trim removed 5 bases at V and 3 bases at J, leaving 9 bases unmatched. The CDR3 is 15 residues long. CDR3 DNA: TGTGCCAGCAGTCCCCGGGGTAGCGGGATCTACGAGCAGTACTCC. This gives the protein CASSPRGSGIYEQYS.

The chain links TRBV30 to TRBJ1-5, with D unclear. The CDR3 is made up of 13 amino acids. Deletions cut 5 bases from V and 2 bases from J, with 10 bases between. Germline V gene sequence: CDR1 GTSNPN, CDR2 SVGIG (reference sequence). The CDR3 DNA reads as TGTGCCTGGGCGACCGTGGGCAATCAGCCCCAGCATTTT. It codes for CAWATVGNQPQHF.

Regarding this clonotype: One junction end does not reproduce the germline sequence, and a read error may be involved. The CDR3 region has the DNA TGTACCAGCAGTCGACTTAACTCCGAGGTTGCCAATGAGCAGTTCTTC. Residues: CTSSRLNSEVANEQFF. The chain joins TRBV11-2 to TRBJ2-1, with D unclear. In germline, CDR1 is SGHAT, CDR2 FQNNGV. The CDR3 consists of 16 residues.

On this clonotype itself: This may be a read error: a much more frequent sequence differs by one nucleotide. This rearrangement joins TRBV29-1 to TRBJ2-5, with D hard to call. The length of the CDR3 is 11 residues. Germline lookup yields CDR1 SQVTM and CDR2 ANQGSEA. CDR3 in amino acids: CSVEAEETKYF. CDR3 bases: TGCAGCGTTGAGGCGGAAGAGACCAAGTACTTC.